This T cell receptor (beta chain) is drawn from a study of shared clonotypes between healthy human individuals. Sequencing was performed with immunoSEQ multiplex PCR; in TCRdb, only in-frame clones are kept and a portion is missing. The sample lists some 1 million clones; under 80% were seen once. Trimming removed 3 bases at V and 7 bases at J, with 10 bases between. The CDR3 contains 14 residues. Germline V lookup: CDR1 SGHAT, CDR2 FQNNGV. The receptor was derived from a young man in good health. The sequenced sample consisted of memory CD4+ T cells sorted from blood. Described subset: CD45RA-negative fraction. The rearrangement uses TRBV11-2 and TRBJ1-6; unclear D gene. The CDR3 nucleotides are TGTGCCAGCAGCTTTAGTTCAGGAAATTCACCCCTCCACTTT. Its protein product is CASSFSSGNSPLHF.